This is a list of T cell receptor beta chains from one sample in a study of T cell repertoires in cytomegalovirus infection. Using its own MiXCR run on the reads, TCRdb lists one record per CDR3 protein. The sample lists about 830,000 distinct CDR3 sequences, 30% to 35% occurring once. The antigens for these receptors are not known. Sequenced here: cultured CD8+ T cells from PBMCs, sampled from culture after CMV antigen stimulation. These receptors all come from a human donor in good health (CMV status not recorded). Some clones in this sample may be carry-over from other donors' samples. Each CDR3 is given with its conserved first and last residue. The order of the fields is CDR3 DNA, CDR3 protein, D gene, J gene, clone size, V gene. A D gene is named only where the DNA matches it firmly. The size of a clone is reported for some rows only, either as once, few or many, or as a class for expanded clones.

DNA: TGTGCCAGCAGTTTCCAGAAAACCATCGGTGGCTACGAGCAGTACTTC
CDR3: CASSFQKTIGGYEQYF
D: -
J: TRBJ2-7
size: few
V: TRBV27

DNA: TGCGCCAGCAAACGGGACAAGACTAATGAAAAACTGTTTTTT
CDR3: CASKRDKTNEKLFF
D: -
J: TRBJ1-4
size: -
V: TRBV5-1

DNA: TGTGCCAGCAGCCAGAGGGGAGAGGGGGCCTACAATGAGCAGTTCTTC
CDR3: CASSQRGEGAYNEQFF
D: -
J: TRBJ2-1
size: -
V: TRBV3-1

DNA: TGTGCCAGCAGCCCCAGTCGGGTGGACAATCAGCCCCAGCATTTT
CDR3: CASSPSRVDNQPQHF
D: -
J: TRBJ1-5
size: -
V: TRBV9

DNA: TGTGCCAGCAGTAATCCGAGGGGGCCGTACAATGAGCAGTTCTTC
CDR3: CASSNPRGPYNEQFF
D: TRBD1
J: TRBJ2-1
size: -
V: TRBV7-6

DNA: TGTGCCAGCAGTTACTCGACCAGGCGTTCATGGGAGCAGTTCTTC
CDR3: CASSYSTRRSWEQFF
D: -
J: TRBJ2-1
size: -
V: TRBV6-5

DNA: TGTGCCAGCAGCGAAAGACAGGGGGCCAACTATGGCTACACCTTC
CDR3: CASSERQGANYGYTF
D: TRBD1
J: TRBJ1-2
size: few
V: TRBV7-9

DNA: TGTGCCAGCAGCCCTTATATGGGGGGGGATGAGCAGTTCTTC
CDR3: CASSPYMGGDEQFF
D: TRBD2
J: TRBJ2-1
size: -
V: TRBV27

DNA: TGTGCCAGCAGCTTAAGTTACAGGGAACAAGAGACCCAGTACTTC
CDR3: CASSLSYREQETQYF
D: -
J: TRBJ2-5
size: -
V: TRBV7-9

DNA: TGTGCCAGCAGCGGGATCTCCTACAATGAGCAGTTCTTC
CDR3: CASSGISYNEQFF
D: -
J: TRBJ2-1
size: few
V: TRBV28

DNA: TGTGCCAGCAGTTTAGGCGATCACCTTCTCACCGGGGAGCTGTTTTTT
CDR3: CASSLGDHLLTGELFF
D: -
J: TRBJ2-2
size: few
V: TRBV12-3/TRBV12-4

DNA: TGTGCCAGCAGCCCCCCGGAGGAGCAGTTCTTC
CDR3: CASSPPEEQFF
D: -
J: TRBJ2-1
size: -
V: TRBV7-9

DNA: TGTGCCAGCAGTTACTCCCCAATTTACCTGGTGAACACTGAAGCTTTCTTT
CDR3: CASSYSPIYLVNTEAFF
D: -
J: TRBJ1-1
size: -
V: TRBV6-2/TRBV6-3

DNA: TGTGCCAGCAGCTTACCTGGGGGGCAGTTCTATGGCTACACCTTC
CDR3: CASSLPGGQFYGYTF
D: -
J: TRBJ1-2
size: -
V: TRBV7-9

DNA: TGCGCCAGCAGCCAAATGACAGGGGCCGGCTACGAGCAGTACTTC
CDR3: CASSQMTGAGYEQYF
D: TRBD1
J: TRBJ2-7
size: few
V: TRBV4-1

DNA: TGTGCCAGCAGTTCGTCGGGGTCCCAGTACTTC
CDR3: CASSSSGSQYF
D: -
J: TRBJ2-5
size: -
V: TRBV27

DNA: TGTGCCAGTAGTATGGGGTTTGGCAATCAGCCCCAGCATTTT
CDR3: CASSMGFGNQPQHF
D: -
J: TRBJ1-5
size: few
V: TRBV19

DNA: TGTGCCAGCAGTTTCCGTTGGGGGACGAACACTGAAGCTTTCTTT
CDR3: CASSFRWGTNTEAFF
D: -
J: TRBJ1-1
size: -
V: TRBV27

DNA: TGTGCCACCAGCAGCTTGACAGGGATAGAATTAGATACGCAGTATTTT
CDR3: CATSSLTGIELDTQYF
D: TRBD1
J: TRBJ2-3
size: -
V: TRBV15

DNA: TGTGCCAGCAGCCCTATCTGGCTAGCGGGGGACAATGAGCAGTTCTTC
CDR3: CASSPIWLAGDNEQFF
D: TRBD2
J: TRBJ2-1
size: few
V: TRBV4-2

DNA: TGTGCCAGCAGTTTAGGGCCCGAGGGCTACACCTTC
CDR3: CASSLGPEGYTF
D: -
J: TRBJ1-2
size: few
V: TRBV12-3/TRBV12-4

DNA: TGTGCCAGCAGTCTACAGGGGTACGGTTCACCCCTCCACTTT
CDR3: CASSLQGYGSPLHF
D: TRBD1
J: TRBJ1-6
size: -
V: TRBV27

DNA: TGTGCCAGCAGCAAAAACCCACAGGGTTTCTTCTATGGCTACACCTTC
CDR3: CASSKNPQGFFYGYTF
D: -
J: TRBJ1-2
size: few
V: TRBV27

DNA: TGTGCCAGCAGTGAAGGGCAGGGTGAAGCTTTCTTT
CDR3: CASSEGQGEAFF
D: -
J: TRBJ1-1
size: few
V: TRBV6-1

DNA: TGCAGCGTACGGGACATAGGAAGGACAGATACGCAGTATTTT
CDR3: CSVRDIGRTDTQYF
D: -
J: TRBJ2-3
size: -
V: TRBV29-1

DNA: TGTGCCAGCAGCTTAGATCCGGGGGGGCATTATGAGCAGTTCTTC
CDR3: CASSLDPGGHYEQFF
D: TRBD2
J: TRBJ2-1
size: many
V: TRBV7-2

DNA: TGTGCCAGCAGCTTTCAGGGGATTACTGAAGCTTTCTTT
CDR3: CASSFQGITEAFF
D: -
J: TRBJ1-1
size: many
V: TRBV7-9

DNA: TGTGCCAGCATCCTCCCAAGCAGGGACGGAAACTACGAGCAGTACTTC
CDR3: CASILPSRDGNYEQYF
D: -
J: TRBJ2-7
size: -
V: TRBV6-1

DNA: TGTGCCAGCAGGGCCGGGGGGCATCAGCCCCAGCATTTT
CDR3: CASRAGGHQPQHF
D: -
J: TRBJ1-5
size: few
V: TRBV6-5

DNA: TGCAGTGCCTCCCGTGGGCTTGAAGCTTTCTTT
CDR3: CSASRGLEAFF
D: -
J: TRBJ1-1
size: -
V: TRBV20-1

DNA: TGTGCCAGCAGAGAGACCCCTTGGACCCAGTACTTC
CDR3: CASRETPWTQYF
D: -
J: TRBJ2-5
size: -
V: TRBV6-5

DNA: TGTGCCAGCAGTTTCGGCAGGGCTGGAAACACCATATATTTT
CDR3: CASSFGRAGNTIYF
D: -
J: TRBJ1-3
size: -
V: TRBV12-3/TRBV12-4

DNA: TGTGCCAGCAGCTTGGAAAGCCCCGGCAGGAACACTGAAGCTTTCTTT
CDR3: CASSLESPGRNTEAFF
D: -
J: TRBJ1-1
size: few
V: TRBV5-4

DNA: TGTGCCAGCGGGCGGGGGTACTACAATGAGCAGTTCTTC
CDR3: CASGRGYYNEQFF
D: TRBD2
J: TRBJ2-1
size: -
V: TRBV25-1

DNA: TGTGCCAGCAGTGTTGAGATGGATCGGCCTAACTATGGCTACACCTTC
CDR3: CASSVEMDRPNYGYTF
D: -
J: TRBJ1-2
size: -
V: TRBV2

DNA: TGTGCCAGCAGGGCCTCAAGCGGGGAAGGGGTGAACACTGAAGCTTTCTTT
CDR3: CASRASSGEGVNTEAFF
D: -
J: TRBJ1-1
size: -
V: TRBV27

DNA: TGTGCCAGCAGTTTAATCGTTTGGGGGCCGGGCACTGAAGCTTTCTTT
CDR3: CASSLIVWGPGTEAFF
D: -
J: TRBJ1-1
size: -
V: TRBV28

DNA: TGTGCCAGCAGTTGGGGGCCTCGTCCTGAAGCTTTCTTT
CDR3: CASSWGPRPEAFF
D: -
J: TRBJ1-1
size: few
V: TRBV12-3/TRBV12-4

DNA: TGTGCCAGCAGCTTAGCCCGGGGGGGAGAAGCTTTCTTT
CDR3: CASSLARGGEAFF
D: -
J: TRBJ1-1
size: few
V: TRBV7-9

DNA: TGTGCCAGCAGCTTAGCTGGCGTGGCCTCCGAGCAGTACTTC
CDR3: CASSLAGVASEQYF
D: -
J: TRBJ2-7
size: few
V: TRBV7-9

DNA: TGTGCCAGCAGCCCGTACCTAGCGGGAAGCACAGATACGCAGTATTTT
CDR3: CASSPYLAGSTDTQYF
D: TRBD2
J: TRBJ2-3
size: -
V: TRBV27

DNA: TGTGCCAGCAGCTCAAGACAGGTGATGAGCACTGAAGCTTTCTTT
CDR3: CASSSRQVMSTEAFF
D: -
J: TRBJ1-1
size: -
V: TRBV5-4